The T cell receptor (beta chain) under discussion was sequenced for a study of human T cells and chemical hapten exposure. Overall study findings and caveats: There was alopecia in the donors, so their immune response may differ from that of healthy people.

This CDR3 is 16 amino acids long. TCRdb itself ran the RACE reads through MiXCR, one entry per CDR3 protein. This sample has some 90,000 distinct CDR3 sequences, with about 10% found just once. The sample holds many counts of this clonotype. Antigen specificity is unknown. As for time point: patch test 2, 6 weeks after DPC sensitization. As to treatment: therapeutic diphenylcyclopropenone sensitization with weekly scalp DPC. Total RNA was isolated from whole blood that had not been fractionated. The gene calls are TRBV3-2 and TRBJ2-4; the D segment call TRBD1 is taken from the table without a DNA check. TRBV3-2 is marked as a pseudogene. The sequencing used whole blood, collected in connection with sensitization to the hapten diphenylcyclopropenone (DPC). The TCR was taken from a woman in her thirties or forties with alopecia areata. Some clones in this sample may be carry-over from other donors' samples. The DNA of the CDR3 is TGTGCCAGCAGCCAGATTGGACAGGGGTTCAAAAACATTCAGTACTTC. Protein sequence: CASSQIGQGFKNIQYF.